What follows is one TCR beta chain and its context. What it recognizes is unknown. The record originates from a study of cytomegalovirus exposure and HLA in healthy donors. Study-wide background: A prior analysis found 117 million unique TCR beta sequences from some 200 million T cells. The early release's HLA-typed donors yielded 78 million or so unique TCRs. General study results and limits: Among TCR beta chains, those listed as cytomegalovirus-associated numbered about 160.

The CDR3 spans 16 residues. CDR1 SGDLS and CDR2 YYNGEE come from the germline V gene. Losses at the gene ends were 4 bases for V and 3 bases for J; bases not matched to a gene: 10. Vbeta (60) and Jbeta (13) primers were used in the PCR. Sequenced by immunoSEQ multiplex PCR; TCRdb stores in-frame clones only, minus some. The sample features about 40,000 clones, with about 6.4% in its top ten. The chain carries TRBV9 and TRBJ2-1; 7 positions match TRBD1. The clonotype was recovered from a human donor in good health. Sequenced: PBMCs. The CDR3 here is CASSPLLGGRYNEQFF. CDR3 DNA: TGTGCCAGCAGCCCCTTATTAGGGGGCCGCTACAATGAGCAGTTCTTC.